This note documents a single TCR beta chain sequence. Its specificity is not known. This CDR3 contains 19 residues. V lost 4 bases to trimming and J lost 5 bases; unmatched junction nucleotides: 17. Germline CDR1 reads MDHEN; CDR2 reads SYDVKM. This sample stems from a study of post-analysis software for immune sequencing data. Study-level background: Included among the disease courses, which were recorded for the cohort, were relapsing-remitting, secondary progressive and progressive-relapsing multiple sclerosis. Findings and limits, study-wide: Batch-mates among the samples co-clustered strongly by F measure. In multiple sclerosis, normalized Chao1 diversity was significantly below that of controls. Higher frequency in patients than in controls was seen for several TRBV segments, with TRBV5-6, TRBV5-1 and TRBV20-1 among them.

cDNA libraries of TCR beta carried unique molecular identifiers. Input populations of roughly 0.85 to 11 million T cells gave rise to 500,000 or so cDNA molecules. TCRdb processed the PCR reads anew with MiXCR; each CDR3 protein has one entry. Of some 370,000 distinct CDR3 sequences listed, around 37% are singletons. Sequenced material: blood. The chain has TRBV28 and TRBJ2-7, with TRBD2 matching 13 bases. This sequence was found in a girl aged 10 to 17 with multiple sclerosis. The CDR3 DNA follows: TGTGCCAGCAGTTCACAGACTAGCGGGGGGTCTTCCTTAACCCACGAGCAGTACTTC. Encoded protein: CASSSQTSGGSSLTHEQYF. Using reference TRBV28 and TRBJ2-7 for the parts outside the CDR3, the full variable domain is DVKVTQSSRYLVKRTGEKVFLECVQDMDHENMFWYRQDPGLGLRLIYFSYDVKMKEKGDIPEGYSVSREKKERFSLILESASTNQTSMYLCASSSQTSGGSSLTHEQYFGPGTRLTVT.